These 30 T cell receptor beta chains were sequenced from one sample in a study of chronic HIV infection and antiretroviral therapy. TCRdb re-derived calls from the 5' RACE reads in MiXCR, one entry per CDR3 protein. The sample lists tens of thousands of distinct CDR3 sequences; about 8.9% were seen once. Sequencing was done on a sample of peripheral blood. All receptors derive from an adult who had HIV and had not received antiretroviral therapy, or was an uninfected healthy control (not recorded which).

This clonotype came up many times. The chain is built from TRBV3-1 and TRBJ2-7; D could derive from TRBD1 or TRBD2 (6 bases each). Germline loops: CDR1 LGHDT, CDR2 YNNKEL (reference sequence). V lost 6 bases to trimming and J lost 5 bases, with 14 bases between them. The CDR3 length is 13 residues. The CDR3 region has the DNA TGTGCCAGCAGTGGATGGGGGGCCGACGAGCAGTACTTC. Protein product: CASSGWGADEQYF.

The CDR3 is CASSWPGANVLTF. For the CDR3, the DNA is TGTGCCAGCAGTTGGCCTGGGGCCAACGTCCTGACTTTC. This chain links TRBV2 with TRBJ2-6; D uncertain. Trimming stripped 5 bases from V and 2 bases from J, with 4 bases between. The CDR3 sequence is 13 residues long. Germline V gene data show CDR1 as SNHLY and CDR2 as FYNNEI. Full variable domain (outside the CDR3, taken from reference TRBV2 and TRBJ2-6): EPEVTQTPSHQVTQMGQEVILRCVPISNHLYFYWYRQILGQKVEFLVSFYNNEISEKSEIFDDQFSVERPDGSNFTLKIRSTKLEDSAMYFCASSWPGANVLTFGAGSRLTVL.

This clonotype was detected a few times. V is TRBV20-1 and J is TRBJ2-7, with a weak D call TRBD1 (6 bases). CDR3 length equals 13 residues. The germline gives CDR1 DFQATT, CDR2 SNEGSKA (reference sequence). The V and J ends lost 6 bases and 3 bases respectively, with 15 bases between them. DNA for the CDR3: TGCAGTGCCCGGGACAAAAAGGACTACGAGCAGTACTTC. This sequence encodes CSARDKKDYEQYF.

J is TRBJ1-6 and V is TRBV13, with no clear D. The V and J ends lost 2 bases and 4 bases respectively, with 12 bases between them. CDR1 and CDR2 from the germline V gene are PRHDT and FYEKMQ (reference sequence). The CDR3 extends over 16 amino acids. CDR3 in amino acids: CASSLTVVGYNSPLHF. The CDR3 nucleotides read TGTGCCAGCAGCTTAACGGTGGTGGGATATAATTCACCCCTCCACTTT. The full variable domain, rest sourced from reference TRBV13 and TRBJ1-6, is AAGVIQSPRHLIKEKRETATLKCYPIPRHDTVYWYQQGPGQDPQFLISFYEKMQSDKGSIPDRFSAQQFSDYHSELNMSSLELGDSALYFCASSLTVVGYNSPLHFGNGTRLTVT.

The chain is built from TRBV11-1 and TRBJ1-2, with a possible D match to TRBD1 (6 bases). There are 14 residues in the CDR3. V shed 2 bases and J shed 8 bases, with 15 bases lying between them. Looked up from germline, CDR1 is SGHAT and CDR2 is FQDESV (reference sequence). The CDR3 DNA reads TGTGCCAGCAGCTTAATATCACCAGGGGACGGCTACACCTTC. Translation: CASSLISPGDGYTF.

This clonotype was observed at least ten times. The V gene is TRBV29-1, the J gene TRBJ2-7, with TRBD2 matching 8 bases. The CDR3 loop spans 12 amino acids. After removal of 6 bases from V and 2 bases from J, the junction contained 3 bases not matched to a gene. Germline-derived CDR1 and CDR2 are SQVTM and ANQGSEA. In DNA form, the CDR3 reads TGCAGCGTGACTAGCGAAGCCTACGAGCAGTACTTC. Translation gives CSVTSEAYEQYF.

There are many counts of this clonotype. The V call is TRBV6-1, the J call TRBJ2-1, with 11 bases aligning to TRBD2. This CDR3 region has 15 residues. Losses at the gene ends were 6 bases for V and 8 bases for J; bases not matched to a gene: 9. Germline assignment: CDR1 MNHNS and CDR2 SASEGT. CDR3 sequence: CASSLAGGPNYEQFF. Written as DNA, the CDR3 is TGTGCCAGCAGCTTAGCGGGAGGGCCTAACTATGAGCAGTTCTTC.

The V gene is TRBV28, the J gene TRBJ1-4, with TRBD1 matching 7 bases. Germline V gene data show CDR1 as MDHEN and CDR2 as SYDVKM. Trimming cost V 1 base and J 3 bases; bases outside gene matches: 14. The CDR3 has 19 residues. The CDR3 coding sequence is TGTGCCAGCAGTTTATTAAAGATGGGGGGGACAGTAGCTAATGAAAAACTGTTTTTT. Translated, it gives CASSLLKMGGTVANEKLFF.

At least ten counts were recorded for this clonotype. The chain uses TRBV3-1 and TRBJ2-1; tentative D call: TRBD1 (5 bases). Deletions cut 1 base from V and 7 bases from J, with 8 bases between. CDR3 length equals 13 residues. The germline CDR1 and CDR2 sequences are LGHDT and YNNKEL (reference sequence). This CDR3 reads CASSQVGRNEQFF. The DNA for the CDR3 is TGTGCCAGCAGCCAAGTGGGGCGAAATGAGCAGTTCTTC.

This clonotype was seen at least ten times. The V gene is TRBV28, the J gene TRBJ1-4; TRBD1 matches at 9 bases. Germline V lookup: CDR1 MDHEN, CDR2 SYDVKM. The CDR3 has 19 amino acids. V shed 2 bases and J 10 bases; nucleotides not matched to a gene: 20. CDR3 in DNA: TGTGCCAGCAGTTTACTTTATCCTATCTATCGGGGACAGGGCGGAAAACTGTTTTTT. It translates to CASSLLYPIYRGQGGKLFF. Variable domain in full (rest from reference TRBV28 and TRBJ1-4): DVKVTQSSRYLVKRTGEKVFLECVQDMDHENMFWYRQDPGLGLRLIYFSYDVKMKEKGDIPEGYSVSREKKERFSLILESASTNQTSMYLCASSLLYPIYRGQGGKLFFGSGTQLSVL.

This clonotype occurred many times. The genes are TRBV6-1 and TRBJ1-5; D is unresolved. The CDR3 is 17 amino acids. Germline CDR1 is MNHNS and CDR2 is SASEGT. Deletions cut 4 bases from V and 0 bases from J, with 16 bases between. CDR3 nucleotides: TGTGCCAGCAGTGGCGGTGGGCAGGCCGATAGCAATCAGCCCCAGCATTTT. Amino acids: CASSGGGQADSNQPQHF.

This clonotype was seen a handful of times. V is TRBV4-1 and J is TRBJ1-6; 11 positions match TRBD1. From germline, CDR1 is MGHRA and CDR2 YSYEKL. The CDR3 runs 14 residues. Trimming cost V 9 bases and J 11 bases; bases outside gene matches: 9. In DNA, the CDR3 is TGCGCCAGTCGGACAGGGGGCGAGTATACACCCCTCCACTTT. It specifies CASRTGGEYTPLHF.

J is TRBJ2-6 and V is TRBV6-2 or TRBV6-3, with 10 positions matching TRBD2. The CDR3 has 16 residues. Germline CDR1 MNHEY, CDR2 SVGEGT. V was clipped by 10 bases and J by 0 bases; unmatched bases: 6. The CDR3 loop is CANTSGASSGANVLTF. The CDR3 DNA reads TGTGCCAACACTAGCGGGGCGAGCTCTGGGGCCAACGTCCTGACTTTC.

This clonotype was observed many times. The chain recombines TRBV28 with TRBJ1-5; no clear D. The CDR3 contains 12 residues. The germline V gene encodes CDR1 MDHEN and CDR2 SYDVKM. V lost 2 bases to trimming and J lost 7 bases, with 6 bases between them. The DNA of the CDR3 is TGTGCCAGCAGTTTAGCTCGGCAGCCCCAGCATTTT. Translated: CASSLARQPQHF. Drawing the rest from reference TRBV28 and TRBJ1-5, the complete variable domain is DVKVTQSSRYLVKRTGEKVFLECVQDMDHENMFWYRQDPGLGLRLIYFSYDVKMKEKGDIPEGYSVSREKKERFSLILESASTNQTSMYLCASSLARQPQHFGDGTRLSIL.

This clonotype has only a few counts. The chain has TRBV29-1 and TRBJ2-5; D gene ambiguous. V was pared by 2 bases and J by 5 bases, with 3 bases between. The CDR3 is 10 amino acids. Germline CDR1 is SQVTM and CDR2 is ANQGSEA. The CDR3 DNA is TGCAGCGTTGAACGGGAGACCCAGTACTTC. It encodes CSVERETQYF.

The CDR3 DNA reads TGCGCCAGCAGGGGGGCAACGAGACCGAACACTGAAGCTTTCTTT. The encoded protein is CASRGATRPNTEAFF. This chain joins TRBV4-1 and TRBJ1-1; possible D gene TRBD1, 6 bases. Trimming shortened V by 6 bases and J by 1 base, and 15 bases separated the two germline ends. The CDR3 extends over 15 amino acids. Looked up from germline, CDR1 is MGHRA and CDR2 is YSYEKL.

This clonotype was seen at least ten times. The chain uses TRBV5-4 and TRBJ2-3; D is unclear. Trimming cost V 0 bases and J 6 bases, with 8 bases left between them. In germline, CDR1 is SGHNT, CDR2 YYREEE (reference sequence). The CDR3 spans 13 residues. CDR3 nucleotides: TGTGCCAGCAGCTTGGTCCCCCACGATACGCAGTATTTT. Protein sequence: CASSLVPHDTQYF.

In this sample, this clonotype turned up a few times. The chain couples TRBV2 to TRBJ1-5; the D is unclear. Germline CDR1 and CDR2: SNHLY and FYNNEI. The CDR3 loop spans 13 amino acids. V was trimmed by 3 bases and J by 5 bases, leaving 8 bases between them. The CDR3 sequence is CASSDYGDQPQHF. The CDR3 DNA reads TGTGCCAGCAGTGACTACGGCGATCAGCCCCAGCATTTT. Based on the CDR3 plus reference TRBV2 and TRBJ1-5, the full variable domain is EPEVTQTPSHQVTQMGQEVILRCVPISNHLYFYWYRQILGQKVEFLVSFYNNEISEKSEIFDDQFSVERPDGSNFTLKIRSTKLEDSAMYFCASSDYGDQPQHFGDGTRLSIL.

The sample holds a few counts of this clonotype. The chain is built from TRBV11-1 and TRBJ2-1; perhaps TRBD1 as D (5 bases). Per germline, CDR1 SGHAT and CDR2 FQDESV (reference sequence). Trimming pared 2 bases from V and 1 base from J, leaving 9 bases between. The CDR3 contains 15 residues. This CDR3 reads CASSLWQGSYNEQFF. In DNA form, the CDR3 reads TGTGCCAGCAGCTTATGGCAGGGTTCCTACAATGAGCAGTTCTTC. The variable domain in full, completed from reference TRBV11-1 and TRBJ2-1, reads EAEVAQSPRYKITEKSQAVAFWCDPISGHATLYWYRQILGQGPELLVQFQDESVVDDSQLPKDRFSAERLKGVDSTLKIQPAELGDSAMYLCASSLWQGSYNEQFFGPGTRLTVL.

This clonotype has a count of ten or more. The CDR3 region has the DNA TGTGCCAGCAGCCAGCGACCGGGAGTAGAGCTGTTTTTT. It encodes CASSQRPGVELFF. V and J are TRBV4-2 and TRBJ2-2, with D maybe TRBD2 (6 bases). V lost 3 bases and J 11 bases, leaving 13 bases between the germline ends. The CDR3 totals 13 residues. Germline CDR1 LGHNA, CDR2 YNFKEQ.

In this sample, this clonotype turned up a few times. The chain carries TRBV20-1 and TRBJ2-7, with D possibly being TRBD2 (6 bases). Germline CDR1 and CDR2: DFQATT and SNEGSKA (reference sequence). The CDR3 is made up of 13 amino acids. V was cut by 3 bases and J by 2 bases, with 11 bases left in between. The CDR3 DNA is TGCAGTGCTAGTGGAGGGGACCCCTACGAGCAGTACTTC. Its protein product is CSASGGDPYEQYF.

This clonotype was seen a few times. The gene calls are TRBV10-3 and TRBJ2-1; 8 nucleotides agree with TRBD1. Trimming took 0 bases from V and 5 from J; bases not matched to a gene: 3. The CDR3 totals 15 residues. Germline V gene data show CDR1 as ENHRY and CDR2 as SYGVKD. CDR3 in amino acids: CAISESTGEDNEQFF. The CDR3 DNA sequence: TGTGCCATCAGTGAGTCGACAGGGGAGGACAATGAGCAGTTCTTC.

This clonotype was seen only a few times. The rearrangement links TRBV29-1 to TRBJ2-3; 10 nucleotides line up with TRBD2. The CDR3 has 14 residues. CDR1 and CDR2 from the germline V gene are SQVTM and ANQGSEA. V dropped 4 bases and J dropped 6; count of bases not matched to a gene: 7. In nucleotides, the CDR3 is TGCAGCGTTGTAGGACTAGCGGTAGGGGATACGCAGTATTTT. This codes for CSVVGLAVGDTQYF.

This clonotype occurred a few times. The chain couples TRBV29-1 to TRBJ1-2; 7 positions match TRBD1. The germline CDR1 and CDR2 sequences are SQVTM and ANQGSEA. Losses at the gene ends were 1 base for V and 5 bases for J; bases not matched to a gene: 4. The CDR3 sequence is 13 residues long. The CDR3 DNA follows: TGCAGCGTTGAAGCGCAGGGGGATTATGGCTACACCTTC. Amino acid sequence: CSVEAQGDYGYTF.

This clonotype was counted at least ten times. The chain carries TRBV28 and TRBJ2-6; D is undetermined. The CDR3 has 15 residues. V dropped 5 bases and J dropped 1 base, with 9 bases sitting between them. CDR1 MDHEN and CDR2 SYDVKM come from the germline V gene. The CDR3 sequence: CASSALGSGANVLTF. For the CDR3, the DNA is TGTGCCAGCAGTGCGTTGGGGTCTGGGGCCAACGTCCTGACTTTC.

Comment on this clonotype: Possible read error: a much larger clone is one base away. The V call is TRBV9, the J call TRBJ1-1; no definite D call. The CDR3 runs 13 residues. The germline V gene has CDR1 SGDLS and CDR2 YYNGEE. CDR3 region: CASSDGSNTETFF. The CDR3 region has the DNA TGTGCCAGCAGCGACGGATCGAACACTGAAACTTTCTTT.

V and J are TRBV28 and TRBJ2-1; D is uncertain. Germline values: CDR1 MDHEN, CDR2 SYDVKM. V gave up 3 bases and J gave up 7 bases, with 4 bases separating them. There are 11 residues in the CDR3. For the CDR3, the DNA is TGTGCCAGCAGTTTCCTGAATGAGCAGTTCTTC. Its translation: CASSFLNEQFF.

This rearrangement joins TRBV30 to TRBJ2-3; the match to TRBD2 covers 7 bases. Germline assignment: CDR1 GTSNPN and CDR2 SVGIG (reference sequence). Trimming took 6 bases from V and 7 from J; bases not matched to a gene: 10. The CDR3 has 13 amino acids. The CDR3 sequence: CACPQPGGHTQYF. The CDR3 DNA reads TGTGCCTGCCCTCAACCGGGGGGTCATACGCAGTATTTT. Full variable domain (rest looked up from reference TRBV30 and TRBJ2-3): SQTIHQWPATLVQPVGSPLSLECTVEGTSNPNLYWYRQAAGRGLQLLFYSVGIGQISSEVPQNLSASRPQDRQFILSSKKLLLSDSGFYLCACPQPGGHTQYFGPGTRLTVL.

The chain couples TRBV28 to TRBJ2-7, with D tentatively TRBD1 (6 bases). V was cut by 2 bases and J by 4 bases, with 18 bases left in between. Germline V gene lookup returns CDR1 MDHEN and CDR2 SYDVKM. This CDR3 region has 16 residues. The CDR3: CASSLRGNPNLYEQYF. CDR3 bases: TGTGCCAGCAGTTTAAGGGGGAATCCGAACCTTTACGAGCAGTACTTC. Full variable domain (outside the CDR3, taken from reference TRBV28 and TRBJ2-7): DVKVTQSSRYLVKRTGEKVFLECVQDMDHENMFWYRQDPGLGLRLIYFSYDVKMKEKGDIPEGYSVSREKKERFSLILESASTNQTSMYLCASSLRGNPNLYEQYFGPGTRLTVT.

The V gene is TRBV29-1, the J gene TRBJ2-1, with TRBD2 matching 7 bases. Trimming cost V 4 bases and J 3 bases; bases outside gene matches: 6. The V gene's germline CDR1 is SQVTM and CDR2 ANQGSEA. This CDR3 is 14 amino acids long. The CDR3 region has the DNA TGCAGCGTTGCCACTAGCGCTAACTACAATGAGCAGTTCTTC. The encoded protein is CSVATSANYNEQFF.